This T cell receptor beta chain derives from a study of beta chain features in type 1 diabetes. Study-wide results and limits: Although PCR might favor shorter templates, it would do so equally in patients and controls. Type 1 diabetes patients showed fewer insertions and more deletions at VDJ junctions. Significant though moderate, a shortening of TCRB CDR3s appeared in all four CD4+ subsets of Type 1 diabetes patients.

The count of this clone is one. The antigen is undetermined. At one end, the junction sequence differs from germline, possibly due to a read error. The sample has other DNA sequences that encode this CDR3 too. In total, each donor contributed a single heparinised blood draw that averaged roughly 100 mL. Sorted populations all exceeded 95% purity. Expressed TCRB transcripts were sequenced because the entire RNA isolate underwent reverse transcription. Clones were sequenced by immunoSEQ multiplex PCR, and TCRdb holds only the in-frame ones, with some missing. The data contain 20,000 to 30,000 clones, roughly half of them singletons. Germline-derived CDR1 and CDR2 are MNHNY and SVGAGI (reference sequence). This CDR3 region has 15 residues.

This TCR came from a man aged 30 to 39 with type 1 diabetes. The chain employs TRBV6-6 and TRBJ2-5; unclear D gene. Sequencing was done on a sample of stem cell memory CD4+ T cells from blood. In DNA, the CDR3 is TGTGCCAGCAGTTACTGGGCAGGCCGCCAAGAGACCCAATACTTC. Translated: CASSYWAGRQETQYF.